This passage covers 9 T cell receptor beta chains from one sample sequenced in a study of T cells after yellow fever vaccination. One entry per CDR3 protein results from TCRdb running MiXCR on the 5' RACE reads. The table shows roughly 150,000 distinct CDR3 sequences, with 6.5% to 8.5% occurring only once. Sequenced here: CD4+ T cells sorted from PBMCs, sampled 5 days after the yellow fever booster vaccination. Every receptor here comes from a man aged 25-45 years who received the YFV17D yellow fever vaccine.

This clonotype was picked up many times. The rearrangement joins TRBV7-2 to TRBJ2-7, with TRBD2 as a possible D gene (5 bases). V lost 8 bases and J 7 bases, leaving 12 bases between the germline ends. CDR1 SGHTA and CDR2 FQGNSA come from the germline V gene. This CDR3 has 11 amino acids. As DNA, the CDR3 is TGTGCCAGCGGAGGCTTCGGGGAGCAGTACTTC. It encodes CASGGFGEQYF.

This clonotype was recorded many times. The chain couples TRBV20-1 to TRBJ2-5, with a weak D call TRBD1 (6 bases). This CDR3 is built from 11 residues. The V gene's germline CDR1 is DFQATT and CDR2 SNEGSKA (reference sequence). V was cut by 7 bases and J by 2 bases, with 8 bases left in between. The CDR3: CSVGQQETQYF. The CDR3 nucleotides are TGCAGTGTTGGACAGCAAGAGACCCAGTACTTC.

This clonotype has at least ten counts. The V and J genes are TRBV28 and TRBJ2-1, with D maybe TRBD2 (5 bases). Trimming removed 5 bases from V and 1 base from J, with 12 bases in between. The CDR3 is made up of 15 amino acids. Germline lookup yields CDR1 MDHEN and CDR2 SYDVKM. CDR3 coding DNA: TGTGCCAGCAGTCGAGGGAGTCTATCCTACAATGAGCAGTTCTTC. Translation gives CASSRGSLSYNEQFF.

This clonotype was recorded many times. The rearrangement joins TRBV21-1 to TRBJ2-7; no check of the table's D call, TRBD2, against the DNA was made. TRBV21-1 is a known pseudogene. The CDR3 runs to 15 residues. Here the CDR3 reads CASSNESSGRYEQYF. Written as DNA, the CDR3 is TGTGCCAGCAGCAATGAATCTAGCGGACGCTACGAGCAGTACTTC.

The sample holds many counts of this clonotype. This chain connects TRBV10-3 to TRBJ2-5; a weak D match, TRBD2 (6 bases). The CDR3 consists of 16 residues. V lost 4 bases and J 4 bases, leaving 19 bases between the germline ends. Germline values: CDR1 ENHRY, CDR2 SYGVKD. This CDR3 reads CAISGSSVGVGETQYF. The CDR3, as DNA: TGTGCCATCAGTGGTTCTAGCGTGGGAGTGGGAGAGACCCAGTACTTC.

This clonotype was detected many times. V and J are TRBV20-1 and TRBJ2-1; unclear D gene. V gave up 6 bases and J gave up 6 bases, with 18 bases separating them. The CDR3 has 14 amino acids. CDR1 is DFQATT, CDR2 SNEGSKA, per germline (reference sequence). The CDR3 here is CSATKAHGFNEQFF. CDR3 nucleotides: TGCAGTGCGACGAAGGCCCACGGGTTCAATGAGCAGTTCTTC.

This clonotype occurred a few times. The CDR3 sequence is CSARGFPNYGYTF. DNA of the CDR3: TGCAGTGCTAGAGGGTTTCCGAACTATGGCTACACCTTC. This sequence joins TRBV20-1 and TRBJ1-2, with D unclear. Germline values: CDR1 DFQATT, CDR2 SNEGSKA (reference sequence). This CDR3 region has 13 residues. V gave up 1 base and J gave up 2 bases, with 8 bases separating them.

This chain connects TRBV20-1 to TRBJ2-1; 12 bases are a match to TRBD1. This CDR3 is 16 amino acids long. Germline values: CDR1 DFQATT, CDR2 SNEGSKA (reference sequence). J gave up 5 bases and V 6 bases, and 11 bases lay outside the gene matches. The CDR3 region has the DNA TGCAGTGCCATCTTTGCCGGGACAGGGGGCCACAATGAGCAGTTCTTC. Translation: CSAIFAGTGGHNEQFF.

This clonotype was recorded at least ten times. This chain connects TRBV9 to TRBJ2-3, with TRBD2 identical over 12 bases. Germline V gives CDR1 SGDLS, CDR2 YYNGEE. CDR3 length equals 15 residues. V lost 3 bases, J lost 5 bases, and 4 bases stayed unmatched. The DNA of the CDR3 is TGTGCCAGCAGCGCTAGCGGGAGGGGAGTAGATACGCAGTATTTT. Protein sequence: CASSASGRGVDTQYF.